Sequencing of this T cell receptor (beta chain) was carried out in a study of blood T cell repertoires in COVID-19. In the study overall: PBMCs, B-cell-depleted T cells, or T cells were the source of the cDNA or gDNA that made up the material.

How the authors handled the data: The assay estimated nucleated cells by amplifying reference gene primers. The repertoire was sequenced with immunoSEQ multiplex PCR; TCRdb's copy has only in-frame clones and lacks some. V, J and clone size are those of that table, while D and trimming were read from the DNA. This sample yields about 210,000 clones, of which about 81% are seen a single time; around 9.2% belongs to the top ten. This CDR3 comprises 13 residues. Trimming cost V 6 bases and J 6 bases, with 14 bases left between them. CDR1 is MNHEY and CDR2 is SVGAGI in the germline V gene. Participants were aged about 18 to 100 years from roughly 26 US areas.

This clonotype was sampled from a man aged 40-50 years who had recovered from COVID-19. The J gene is TRBJ1-2, the V gene TRBV6-5; tentative D call: TRBD1 (5 bases). The sequencing sample was made of PBMCs or T cells enriched from blood (not recorded which). The CDR3 region has the DNA TGTGCCAGCAGCCTATGGGGGGAGGATGGCTACACCTTC. Its translation is CASSLWGEDGYTF.